Listed below are T cell receptor beta chains from one sample, sequenced in a study of regulatory T cells in long-lasting Graves disease. Using its own MiXCR run on the multiplex PCR reads, TCRdb lists one record per CDR3 protein. The table records roughly 400,000 distinct CDR3 sequences, roughly a fifth of them present only once. The sequences come from peripheral blood mononuclear cells (PBMCs), collected when the disease was refractory, from a patient treated with antithyroid drugs. The origin of the receptors is a female donor with Graves disease. Each CDR3 is given with its conserved first and last residue. D genes are given only for firm matches. Size is stated for part of the rows, as once, few or many counts, or as a class when the clone is expanded.

v_call	d_call	j_call	clone_size	cdr3_nt	cdr3_aa
TRBV4-1	TRBD2	TRBJ2-5	few	TGCGCCAACAGCCAAGGTGTAAGACTAGCGATCCAAGAGACCCAGTACTTC	CANSQGVRLAIQETQYF
TRBV6-1	TRBD1	TRBJ1-1	.	TGTGCCAGCAGCGAGAATCCGAGACAGGGGGCAGCAGCTTTCTTT	CASSENPRQGAAAFF
TRBV2	TRBD2	TRBJ2-1	many	TGTGCCAGCAAGGGGCTAGCGGGAGGGCCTCGGCAGTTCTTC	CASKGLAGGPRQFF
TRBV5-1	.	TRBJ2-5	few	TGCGCCAGCAGCTCCCCGGACACGGGTAAGACCCAGTACTTC	CASSSPDTGKTQYF
TRBV29-1	.	TRBJ1-4	many	TGCAGCGTTGAAGAGGAGCCTGGAACTAATGAAAAACTGTTTTTT	CSVEEEPGTNEKLFF
TRBV7-8	.	TRBJ2-5	many	TGTGCCAGCAGCCAAATCCGCTCAGCGTCACAAGAGACCCAGTACTTC	CASSQIRSASQETQYF
TRBV6-1	.	TRBJ2-1	.	TGTGCCAGCCGAGGCGGGCCAGGGGATGAGCAGTTCTTC	CASRGGPGDEQFF
TRBV10-3	.	TRBJ2-7	many	TGTGCCATCAGCACACTCCAATACGAGCAGTACTTC	CAISTLQYEQYF
TRBV6-1	.	TRBJ2-7	few	TGTGCCAGCACCGGTACAGGGACCGGGCCCTACGAGCAGTACTTC	CASTGTGTGPYEQYF
TRBV18	.	TRBJ1-4	.	TGTGCCAGCTCACGGCGTCGGCATGCAACTAATGAAAAACTGTTTTTT	CASSRRRHATNEKLFF
TRBV12-3/TRBV12-4	.	TRBJ2-2	many	TGTGCCAGCAGTTTTCAACCAGGGGTAAACACCGGGGAGCTGTTTTTT	CASSFQPGVNTGELFF
TRBV9	.	TRBJ2-1	.	TGTGCCAGCAGCGTAGAAGGGGGGACATACTCCTACAATGAGCAGTTCTTC	CASSVEGGTYSYNEQFF
TRBV6-1	.	TRBJ2-7	.	TGTGCCAGCAGTCCGACAGGATTTACATACGAGCAGTACTTC	CASSPTGFTYEQYF
TRBV6-1	TRBD2	TRBJ2-7	.	TGTGCCACCACCCGGACTAGCCCCTACGAGCAGTACTTC	CATTRTSPYEQYF
TRBV9	TRBD2	TRBJ2-5	.	TGTGCCAGCACAGCGGGAGACGCGGAGACCCAGTACTTC	CASTAGDAETQYF
TRBV20-1	.	TRBJ1-2	many	TGCAGTGCTAGCCCGCGTAACTATGGCTACACCTTC	CSASPRNYGYTF
TRBV12-3/TRBV12-4	.	TRBJ2-7	.	TGTGCCAGCAGTTTAGCAGTGGGCATCGAGCAGTACTTC	CASSLAVGIEQYF
TRBV6-2/TRBV6-3	.	TRBJ2-3	.	TGTGCCAGCAGTGAAAGGGTTGCTAGCACAGATACGCAGTATTTT	CASSERVASTDTQYF
TRBV12-3/TRBV12-4	TRBD1	TRBJ1-1	many	TGTGCCAGCAGTTCGGACAGGGGAGGGACGGGCACTGAAGCTTTCTTT	CASSSDRGGTGTEAFF
TRBV29-1	TRBD1	TRBJ2-7	.	TGCAGCGTTGAGGGACAGGGGGCGGGCGAGCAGTACTTC	CSVEGQGAGEQYF
TRBV5-4	TRBD2	TRBJ2-5	.	TGTGCCAGCAGTGTTGCGGGAGAACTGGAGACCCAGTACTTC	CASSVAGELETQYF
TRBV3-1	TRBD1	TRBJ2-7	few	TGTGCCAGCAGCCAGCGACAGGGTAGCTCCTACGAGCAGTACTTC	CASSQRQGSSYEQYF
TRBV4-1	.	TRBJ2-6	.	TGCGCCAGCAGAGACCCAGGGGCGGGTGGGGCCAACGTCCTGACTTTC	CASRDPGAGGANVLTF
TRBV5-5	TRBD1	TRBJ2-1	.	TGTGCCAGCAGCTTGGGACAGGGGATTCTATACAATGAGCAGTTCTTC	CASSLGQGILYNEQFF
TRBV29-1	.	TRBJ1-1	few	TGCAGCGTTGAAACTGTGAACACTGAAGCTTTCTTT	CSVETVNTEAFF
TRBV29-1	.	TRBJ2-2	.	TGCAGCGTTGAGGTGGGGGACACCGGGGAGCTGTTTTTT	CSVEVGDTGELFF
TRBV19	TRBD2	TRBJ2-7	.	TGTGCCAGTAGCATTTTCTTCTGGACTAGCGGAGAGGCGGGTGAGCAGTACTTC	CASSIFFWTSGEAGEQYF
TRBV7-2	TRBD1	TRBJ2-2	.	TGTGCCAGCAGCTTAGATCGGACAGGGGCGAACACCGGGGAGCTGTTTTTT	CASSLDRTGANTGELFF
TRBV20-1	.	TRBJ2-7	few	TGCAGTGCCGTCAAGCTACATAGGGACCCAGCCTACGAGCAGTACTTC	CSAVKLHRDPAYEQYF
TRBV6-1	.	TRBJ2-7	many	TGTGCCAGCAGGGGCGGTGAAGACTACGAGCAGTACTTC	CASRGGEDYEQYF
TRBV2	TRBD2	TRBJ2-2	many	TGTGCCAGCAGTGAATCTAGCGGCCCCACCGGGGAGCTGTTTTTT	CASSESSGPTGELFF
TRBV4-1	.	TRBJ2-7	few	TGCGCCAGCAGCCAAACCTTAGACGGAACCTACGAGCAGTACTTC	CASSQTLDGTYEQYF
TRBV19	.	TRBJ2-2	.	TGTGCCAGTAGTAAACTCGGCCACACCGGGGAGCTGTTTTTT	CASSKLGHTGELFF
TRBV12-3/TRBV12-4	.	TRBJ2-3	many	TGTGCCAGCAGTTTAAGGGAGGGCACAGATACGCAGTATTTT	CASSLREGTDTQYF
TRBV20-1	.	TRBJ1-1	many	TGCAGTGCTAGTTCCTGGAGGGGTCGGACTGAAACTTTCTTT	CSASSWRGRTETFF
TRBV2	.	TRBJ1-1	many	TGTGCCAGCAGGTTAGGGCAGAACACTGAAGCTTTCTTT	CASRLGQNTEAFF
TRBV7-3	TRBD1	TRBJ2-2	few	TGTGCCAGCAGCCCTATACGACAGGGCAGGGGCACCGGGGAGCTGTTTTTT	CASSPIRQGRGTGELFF
TRBV20-1	.	TRBJ2-7	.	TGCAGTGCTCAGGACCTTAACTCCTACGAGCAGTACTTC	CSAQDLNSYEQYF
TRBV18	.	TRBJ1-4	.	TGTGCCAGCTCACGTGCGGGCTACCACCTGCAAGATGAAAAACTGTTTTTT	CASSRAGYHLQDEKLFF
TRBV4-1	.	TRBJ1-5	.	TGCGCCAGCAGCCAAACAGGGCAGGACAATCAGCCCCAGCATTTT	CASSQTGQDNQPQHF
TRBV3-1	.	TRBJ2-7	many	TGTGCCAGCAGCAGCCAAGGGACCTACTACGAGCAGTACTTC	CASSSQGTYYEQYF
TRBV4-1	.	TRBJ2-5	once	TGCGCCAGCAGCCAAATAAGGAGCGAGACCCAGTACTTC	CASSQIRSETQYF
TRBV2	.	TRBJ2-4	many	TGTGCCAGCACCGCTACCAGACGAGAAAACATTCAGTACTTC	CASTATRRENIQYF
TRBV28	.	TRBJ2-1	.	TGTGCCAGCAGTCTACGGGGGTTGAGCTCCTACAATGAGCAGTTCTTC	CASSLRGLSSYNEQFF
TRBV28	TRBD1	TRBJ2-2	.	TGTGCCAGCAGTTCCCCCGACAGGGGCTCACTCGGGGAGCTGTTTTTT	CASSSPDRGSLGELFF
TRBV2	TRBD2	TRBJ2-1	.	TGTGCCAGCAGCAAAGTGGCCGGGAGGGCCCTAGGGAATGAGCAGTTCTTC	CASSKVAGRALGNEQFF
TRBV6-9	.	TRBJ1-5	.	TGTGCCAGCAGTTTCTGGGGGGCTTCAAATCAGCCCCAGCATTTT	CASSFWGASNQPQHF